This TCR beta chain came from a study of identifying expanded T cells in peripheral blood. TCRdb keeps only in-frame clones here, not all; method: immunoSEQ multiplex PCR. This table holds some 130,000 clones, around 88% found once. This CDR3 contains 17 residues. Trimming took 4 bases from V and 2 from J, leaving 15 bases between them. Germline V gene data show CDR1 as MNHEY and CDR2 as SMNVEV (reference sequence). Input material: blood. This receptor was taken from a person aged 18-70 years in good health. This chain connects TRBV27 to TRBJ2-6; D is perhaps TRBD2 (6 bases). The CDR3 spells CASSSTRFKAGANVLTF. The CDR3 nucleotides read TGTGCCAGCAGTTCGACTAGATTTAAAGCTGGGGCCAACGTCCTGACTTTC.